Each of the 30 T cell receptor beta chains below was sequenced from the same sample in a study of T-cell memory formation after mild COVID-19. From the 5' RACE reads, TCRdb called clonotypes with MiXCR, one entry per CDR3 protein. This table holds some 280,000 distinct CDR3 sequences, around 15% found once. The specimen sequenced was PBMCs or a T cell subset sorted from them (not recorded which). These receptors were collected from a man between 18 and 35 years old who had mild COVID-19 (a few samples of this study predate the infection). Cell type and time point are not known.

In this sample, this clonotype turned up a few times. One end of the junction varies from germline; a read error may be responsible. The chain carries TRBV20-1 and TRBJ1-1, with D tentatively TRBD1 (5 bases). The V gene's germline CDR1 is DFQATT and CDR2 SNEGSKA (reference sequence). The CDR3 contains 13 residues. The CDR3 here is CSAGWTPDAGKGF. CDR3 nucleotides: TGCAGTGCTGGATGGACACCCGACGCCGGCAAGGGATTT.

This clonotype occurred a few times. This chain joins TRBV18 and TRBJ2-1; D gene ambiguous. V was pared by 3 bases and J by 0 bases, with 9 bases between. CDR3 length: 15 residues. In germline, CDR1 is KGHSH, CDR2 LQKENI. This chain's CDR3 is CASSPVGDSYNEQFF. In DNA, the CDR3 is TGTGCCAGCTCACCGGTTGGGGACTCCTACAATGAGCAGTTCTTC.

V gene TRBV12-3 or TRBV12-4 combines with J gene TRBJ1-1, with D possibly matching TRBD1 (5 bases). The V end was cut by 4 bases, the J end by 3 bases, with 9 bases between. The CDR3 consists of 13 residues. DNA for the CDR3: TGTGCCAGCAGTTCTAGGGGAGACACTGAAGCTTTCTTT. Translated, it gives CASSSRGDTEAFF.

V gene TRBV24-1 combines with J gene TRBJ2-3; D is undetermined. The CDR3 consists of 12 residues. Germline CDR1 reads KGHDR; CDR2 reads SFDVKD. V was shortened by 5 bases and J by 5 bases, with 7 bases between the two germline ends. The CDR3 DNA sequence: TGTGCCACCAGTGGATTGGGAGATACGCAGTATTTT. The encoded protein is CATSGLGDTQYF.

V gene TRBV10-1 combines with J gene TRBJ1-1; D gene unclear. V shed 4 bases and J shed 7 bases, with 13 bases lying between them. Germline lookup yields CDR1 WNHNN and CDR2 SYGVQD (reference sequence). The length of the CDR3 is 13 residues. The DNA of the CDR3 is TGCGCCAGCAGTGCCGCCGTAGGGATTGAAGCTTTCTTT. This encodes CASSAAVGIEAFF.

The CDR3 reads CASSLIAGSGSEAFF. In nucleotides, the CDR3 is TGTGCCAGCAGCTTAATTGCAGGGTCGGGGTCTGAAGCTTTCTTT. The rearrangement links TRBV7-2 to TRBJ1-1; D might be TRBD1 (5 bases). This CDR3 has 15 amino acids. In germline, CDR1 is SGHTA, CDR2 FQGNSA. Trimming took off 2 bases at V and 6 bases at J, with 16 bases between the two ends. The entire variable domain, with the rest obtained from reference TRBV7-2 and TRBJ1-1, is as follows: GAGVSQSPSNKVTEKGKDVELRCDPISGHTALYWYRQSLGQGLEFLIYFQGNSAPDKSGLPSDRFSAERTGGSVSTLTIQRTQQEDSAVYLCASSLIAGSGSEAFFGQGTRLTVV.

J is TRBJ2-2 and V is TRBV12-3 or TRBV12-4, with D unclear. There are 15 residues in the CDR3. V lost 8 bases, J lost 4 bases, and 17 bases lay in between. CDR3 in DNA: TGTGCCAGCGATGCCGGGCCCTATTCCACCGGGGAGCTGTTTTTT. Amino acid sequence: CASDAGPYSTGELFF.

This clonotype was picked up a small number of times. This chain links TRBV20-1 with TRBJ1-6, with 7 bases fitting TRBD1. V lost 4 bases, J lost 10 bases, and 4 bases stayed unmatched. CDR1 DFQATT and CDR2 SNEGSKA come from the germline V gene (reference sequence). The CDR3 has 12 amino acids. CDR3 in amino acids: CSAMNRGSPLHF. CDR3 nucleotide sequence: TGCAGTGCTATGAACAGGGGCTCACCCCTCCACTTT.

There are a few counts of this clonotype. CDR3 coding DNA: TGTGCCAGCAGGAGCCCCTTTCAGGGAGGGCTGGGCGAGCAGTACGTC. Protein: CASRSPFQGGLGEQYV. The V gene is TRBV6-2 or TRBV6-3, the J gene TRBJ2-7; 7 nucleotides match TRBD2. Germline lookup yields CDR1 MNHEY and CDR2 SVGEGT. The CDR3 runs to 16 residues. Trimming removed 6 bases from V and 6 bases from J; junction bases left unmatched: 17.

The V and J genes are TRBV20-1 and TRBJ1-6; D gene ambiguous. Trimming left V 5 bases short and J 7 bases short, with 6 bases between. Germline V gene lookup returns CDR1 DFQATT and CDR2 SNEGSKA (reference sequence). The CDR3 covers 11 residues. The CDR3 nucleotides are TGCAGTGCTTTCAGGAATTCACCCCTCCACTTT. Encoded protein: CSAFRNSPLHF.

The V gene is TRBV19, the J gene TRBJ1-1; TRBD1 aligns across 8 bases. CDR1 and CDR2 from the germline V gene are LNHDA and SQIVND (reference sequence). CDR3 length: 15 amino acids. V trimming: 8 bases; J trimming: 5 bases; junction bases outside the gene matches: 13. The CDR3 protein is CASLPGPQGGTEAFF. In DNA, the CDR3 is TGTGCCAGTCTCCCCGGCCCACAGGGGGGGACTGAAGCTTTCTTT.

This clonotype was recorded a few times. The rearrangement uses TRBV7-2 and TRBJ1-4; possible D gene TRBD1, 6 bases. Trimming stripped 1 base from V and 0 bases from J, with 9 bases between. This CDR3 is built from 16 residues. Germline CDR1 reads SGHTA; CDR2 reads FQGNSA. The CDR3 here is CASSLDRAPTNEKLFF. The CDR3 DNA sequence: TGTGCCAGCAGCTTAGACAGGGCCCCAACTAATGAAAAACTGTTTTTT.

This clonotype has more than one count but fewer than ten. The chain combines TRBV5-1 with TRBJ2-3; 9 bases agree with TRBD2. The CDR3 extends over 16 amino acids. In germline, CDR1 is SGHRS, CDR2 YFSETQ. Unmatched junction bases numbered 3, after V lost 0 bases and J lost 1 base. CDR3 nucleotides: TGCGCCAGCAGCTTGGAAGTAGCGGGGGGCACAGATACGCAGTATTTT. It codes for CASSLEVAGGTDTQYF.

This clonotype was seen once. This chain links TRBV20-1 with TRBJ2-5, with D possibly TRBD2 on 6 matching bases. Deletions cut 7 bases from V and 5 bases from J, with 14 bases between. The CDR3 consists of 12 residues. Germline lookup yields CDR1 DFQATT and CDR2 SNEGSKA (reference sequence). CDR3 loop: CSVGQGGETQYF. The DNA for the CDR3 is TGCAGTGTTGGCCAGGGAGGCGAGACCCAGTACTTC.

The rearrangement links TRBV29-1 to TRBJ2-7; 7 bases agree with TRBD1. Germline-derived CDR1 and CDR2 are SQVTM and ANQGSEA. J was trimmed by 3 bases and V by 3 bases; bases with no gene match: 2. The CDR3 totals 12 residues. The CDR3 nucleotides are TGCAGCGTTGAGGGACAGAACTACGAGCAGTACTTC. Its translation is CSVEGQNYEQYF.

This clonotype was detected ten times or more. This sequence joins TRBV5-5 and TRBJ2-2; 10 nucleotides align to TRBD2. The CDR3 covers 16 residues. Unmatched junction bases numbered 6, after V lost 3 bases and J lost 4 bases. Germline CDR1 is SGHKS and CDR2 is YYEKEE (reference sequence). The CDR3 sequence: CASSSLAGGPTGELFF. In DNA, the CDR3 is TGTGCCAGCAGCTCTTTAGCGGGGGGCCCCACCGGGGAGCTGTTTTTT.

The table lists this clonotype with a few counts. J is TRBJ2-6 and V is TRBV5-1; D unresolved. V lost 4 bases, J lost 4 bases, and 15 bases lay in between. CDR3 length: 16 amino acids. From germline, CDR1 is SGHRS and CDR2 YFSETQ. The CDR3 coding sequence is TGCGCCAGCAGCCGGCGGCCTGATGGCGGGGCCAACGTCCTGACTTTC. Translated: CASSRRPDGGANVLTF.

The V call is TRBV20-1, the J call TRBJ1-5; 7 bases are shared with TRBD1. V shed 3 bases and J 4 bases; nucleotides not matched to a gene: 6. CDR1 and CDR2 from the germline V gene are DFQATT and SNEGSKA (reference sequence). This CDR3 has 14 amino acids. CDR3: CSASPGTANQPQHF. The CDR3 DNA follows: TGCAGTGCTAGTCCCGGGACAGCTAATCAGCCCCAGCATTTT.

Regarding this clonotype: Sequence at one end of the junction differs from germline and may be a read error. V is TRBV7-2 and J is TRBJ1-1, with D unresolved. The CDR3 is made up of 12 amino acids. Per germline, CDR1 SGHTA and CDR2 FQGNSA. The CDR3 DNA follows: TGTGCCAGCAACTTACCGGCGCAAAGAGCTTTCTTT. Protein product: CASNLPAQRAFF.

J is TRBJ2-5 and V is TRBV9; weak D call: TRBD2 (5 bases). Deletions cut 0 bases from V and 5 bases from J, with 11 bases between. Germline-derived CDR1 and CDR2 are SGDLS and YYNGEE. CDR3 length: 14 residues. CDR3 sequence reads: CASSVDYGVETQYF. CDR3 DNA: TGTGCCAGCAGCGTAGATTACGGGGTCGAGACCCAGTACTTC.

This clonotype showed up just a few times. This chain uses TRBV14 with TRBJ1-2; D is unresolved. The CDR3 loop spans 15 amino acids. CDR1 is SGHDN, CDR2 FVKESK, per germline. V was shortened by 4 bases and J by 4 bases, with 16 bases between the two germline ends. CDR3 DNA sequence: TGTGCCAGCAGCCTGCAACCCGGGGAGTTCTATGGCTACACCTTC. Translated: CASSLQPGEFYGYTF.

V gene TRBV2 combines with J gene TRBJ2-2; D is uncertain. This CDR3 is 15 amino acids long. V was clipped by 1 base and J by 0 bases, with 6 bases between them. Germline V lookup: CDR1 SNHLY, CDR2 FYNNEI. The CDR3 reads CASSEGPANTGELFF. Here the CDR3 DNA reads TGTGCCAGCAGTGAAGGCCCAGCGAACACCGGGGAGCTGTTTTTT. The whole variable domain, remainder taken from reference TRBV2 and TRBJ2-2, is EPEVTQTPSHQVTQMGQEVILRCVPISNHLYFYWYRQILGQKVEFLVSFYNNEISEKSEIFDDQFSVERPDGSNFTLKIRSTKLEDSAMYFCASSEGPANTGELFFGEGSRLTVL.

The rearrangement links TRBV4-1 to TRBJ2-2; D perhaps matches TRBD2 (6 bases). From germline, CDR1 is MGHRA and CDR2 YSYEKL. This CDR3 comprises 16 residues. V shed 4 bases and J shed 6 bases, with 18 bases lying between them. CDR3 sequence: CASSRRWGERAGELFF. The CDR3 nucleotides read TGCGCCAGCAGCCGCAGGTGGGGGGAAAGGGCCGGGGAGCTGTTTTTT.

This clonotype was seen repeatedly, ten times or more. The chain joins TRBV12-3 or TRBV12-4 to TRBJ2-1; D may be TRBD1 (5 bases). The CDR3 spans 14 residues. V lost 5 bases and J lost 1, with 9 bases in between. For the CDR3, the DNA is TGTGCCAGCAGTCCCGGACAATCCTACAATGAGCAGTTCTTC. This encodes CASSPGQSYNEQFF.

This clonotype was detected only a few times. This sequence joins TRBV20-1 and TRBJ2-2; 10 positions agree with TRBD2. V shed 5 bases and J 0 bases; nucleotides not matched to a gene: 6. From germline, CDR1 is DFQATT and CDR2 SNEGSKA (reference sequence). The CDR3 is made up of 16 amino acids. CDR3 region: CSAGTAGGSNTGELFF. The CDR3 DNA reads TGCAGTGCTGGGACAGCGGGGGGGTCGAACACCGGGGAGCTGTTTTTT.

In DNA form, the CDR3 reads TGTGCCAGCAGCGTATTGGGCTCGGGTACGGATACGCAGTATTTT. Translating gives CASSVLGSGTDTQYF. The genes are TRBV9 and TRBJ2-3; D is unresolved. The V and J ends lost 1 base and 6 bases respectively, with 15 bases between them. This CDR3 is 15 amino acids long. The germline V gene has CDR1 SGDLS and CDR2 YYNGEE.

The CDR3 region is CASSNAGNGSPLHF. For the CDR3, the DNA is TGTGCCAGCAGTAACGCCGGGAATGGTTCACCCCTCCACTTT. This chain joins TRBV7-2 and TRBJ1-6; D is unresolved. Germline-derived CDR1 and CDR2 are SGHTA and FQGNSA. Trimming removed 6 bases from V and 9 bases from J, with 15 bases in between. The length of the CDR3 is 14 residues.

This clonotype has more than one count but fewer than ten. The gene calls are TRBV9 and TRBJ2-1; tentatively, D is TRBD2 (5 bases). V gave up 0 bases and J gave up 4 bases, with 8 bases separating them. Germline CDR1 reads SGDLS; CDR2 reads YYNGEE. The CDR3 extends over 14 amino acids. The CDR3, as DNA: TGTGCCAGCAGCGTAGCGGGGTTTTACAATGAGCAGTTCTTC. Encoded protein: CASSVAGFYNEQFF.

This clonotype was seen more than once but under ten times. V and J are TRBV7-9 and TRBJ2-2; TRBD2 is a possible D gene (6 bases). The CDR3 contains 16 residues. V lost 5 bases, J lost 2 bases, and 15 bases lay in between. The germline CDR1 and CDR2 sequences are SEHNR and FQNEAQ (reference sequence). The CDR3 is CASSPPSGLNTGELFF. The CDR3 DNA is TGTGCCAGCAGCCCACCTTCGGGACTCAACACCGGGGAGCTGTTTTTT.

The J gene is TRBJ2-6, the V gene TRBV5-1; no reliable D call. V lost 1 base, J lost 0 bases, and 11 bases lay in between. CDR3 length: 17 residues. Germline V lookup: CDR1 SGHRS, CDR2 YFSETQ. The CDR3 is CASSLKLQTSGANVLTF. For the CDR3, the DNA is TGCGCCAGCAGCTTGAAACTACAAACCTCTGGGGCCAACGTCCTGACTTTC.